The sequence of this T cell receptor (beta chain) was determined in a study of beta chain features in type 1 diabetes. The overall study: All samples yielded around 99 million examined sorted cells.

As for this clone: Its specificity is unknown.

Broader study findings: For Type 1 diabetes patients, all four CD4+ subsets carried TCRB CDR3s that were moderately but significantly shorter.

The isolated RNA, all of it, was reverse transcribed, so expressed TCRB transcripts were what got sequenced. The average output of naive, central memory and regulatory T cell samples was approximately 3.7 million reads. Here immunoSEQ multiplex PCR was the method, and the copy in TCRdb shows in-frame clones only, minus some. Of about 740,000 clones in the sample, around 15% are singletons; the top ten hold approximately 0.02%. Each sorted fraction was over 95% pure. The receptor comes from a man younger than 30 with type 1 diabetes. What was sequenced was naive CD4+ T cells from blood.

CDR3 amino acids: CASTERTRGDNEQYF. DNA for the CDR3: TGTGCCAGCACCGAAAGGACCCGAGGAGACAACGAGCAGTACTTC. V is TRBV6-1 and J is TRBJ2-7, with D hard to call. This CDR3 is built from 15 residues. Trimming pared 7 bases from V and 5 bases from J, leaving 21 bases between. Germline V CDR1 and CDR2: MNHNS, SASEGT.